Presented here are 28 T cell receptor beta chains from one specimen sequenced in a study of blood T cell repertoires in COVID-19. TCRdb's table, derived via immunoSEQ multiplex PCR, lists solely in-frame clones and lacks some. Of 110,000 to 150,000 clones detected, around 77% appear once; the ten largest clones hold over 7%. Material: peripheral blood. The receptors derive from a man in his fifties with active or convalescent COVID-19.

The genes are TRBV20-1 and TRBJ1-1; no reliable D call. CDR1 DFQATT and CDR2 SNEGSKA come from the germline V gene (reference sequence). The V end was cut by 8 bases, the J end by 0 bases, with 7 bases between. The CDR3 contains 11 residues. The CDR3 sequence is CSSELNTEAFF. The CDR3 DNA sequence: TGCAGTTCCGAGTTGAACACTGAAGCTTTCTTT.

The chain is built from TRBV7-2 and TRBJ2-7; D uncertain. The V gene's germline CDR1 is SGHTA and CDR2 FQGNSA. V shed 4 bases and J shed 0 bases, with 4 bases lying between them. The CDR3 spans 12 residues. The CDR3 DNA reads as TGTGCCAGCAGCTCCCTCTCCTACGAGCAGTACTTC. It yields the protein CASSSLSYEQYF.

This rearrangement joins TRBV28 to TRBJ2-1, with 8 bases lining up with TRBD2. Trimming took 6 bases from V and 4 from J; bases not matched to a gene: 11. The length of the CDR3 is 16 residues. The germline gives CDR1 MDHEN, CDR2 SYDVKM. The CDR3 DNA sequence: TGTGCCAGCAGCCATAGCGGGACCCCCCGTTACAATGAGCAGTTCTTC. Encoded protein: CASSHSGTPRYNEQFF. The full variable domain, in which reference TRBV28 and TRBJ2-1 provide the parts outside the CDR3, is DVKVTQSSRYLVKRTGEKVFLECVQDMDHENMFWYRQDPGLGLRLIYFSYDVKMKEKGDIPEGYSVSREKKERFSLILESASTNQTSMYLCASSHSGTPRYNEQFFGPGTRLTVL.

This clone was detected only a few times. The chain employs TRBV11-1 and TRBJ1-1, with D perhaps matching TRBD1 (5 bases). Trimming stripped 5 bases from V and 5 bases from J, with 12 bases between. Germline values: CDR1 SGHAT, CDR2 FQDESV (reference sequence). The CDR3 has 13 residues. The CDR3 loop reads CASSPGDWTEAFF. In nucleotides, the CDR3 is TGTGCCAGCAGCCCCGGGGACTGGACTGAAGCTTTCTTT.

The rearrangement joins TRBV5-4 to TRBJ2-1, with D uncertain. The germline V and J ends were trimmed by 0 bases and 0 bases, with 4 bases remaining between them. Per germline, CDR1 SGHNT and CDR2 YYREEE (reference sequence). The CDR3 is made up of 14 amino acids. CDR3 DNA: TGTGCCAGCAGCTTGGTCGGCTCCTACAATGAGCAGTTCTTC. This encodes CASSLVGSYNEQFF. Full variable domain (rest looked up from reference TRBV5-4 and TRBJ2-1): ETGVTQSPTHLIKTRGQQVTLRCSSQSGHNTVSWYQQALGQGPQFIFQYYREEENGRGNFPPRFSGLQFPNYSSELNVNALELDDSALYLCASSLVGSYNEQFFGPGTRLTVL.

The J gene is TRBJ2-7, the V gene TRBV28; TRBD2 is a possible D gene (5 bases). Germline values: CDR1 MDHEN, CDR2 SYDVKM. Trimming left V 6 bases short and J 2 bases short, with 14 bases between. The CDR3 loop spans 14 amino acids. The DNA for the CDR3 is TGTGCCAGCAGCCTTGCCCTAGCCCCCTACGAGCAGTACTTC. Protein sequence: CASSLALAPYEQYF.

This chain connects TRBV7-2 to TRBJ2-5; D not certain. The germline V gene has CDR1 SGHTA and CDR2 FQGNSA. With 1 base removed from V and 5 bases from J, the gap between germline ends came to 5 bases. The CDR3 spans 12 residues. Here the CDR3 reads CASSLVRETQYF. The CDR3 bases are TGTGCCAGCAGCTTAGTGCGGGAGACCCAGTACTTC.

This clone was recorded only once. The chain recombines TRBV19 with TRBJ2-1; 7 bases fit TRBD1. This CDR3 has 12 amino acids. Germline V CDR1 and CDR2: LNHDA, SQIVND (reference sequence). Germline trimming cut 3 bases from V and 11 bases from J; bases unmatched to any gene: 4. Written as DNA, the CDR3 is TGTGCCAGTAGTATCGGGACAGTTCAGCAGTTCTTC. It is translated as CASSIGTVQQFF.

The V gene is TRBV5-4, the J gene TRBJ2-7, with 9 bases matching TRBD2. Trimming at V came to 0 bases and at J to 3 bases, leaving 7 bases not matched to a gene. The CDR3 totals 16 residues. CDR1 and CDR2 (germline): SGHNT, YYREEE (reference sequence). CDR3 in amino acids: CASSLAGTSGLYEQYF. The CDR3 coding sequence is TGTGCCAGCAGCTTGGCGGGTACTAGCGGGCTCTACGAGCAGTACTTC.

J is TRBJ2-7 and V is TRBV18; D is possibly TRBD2 (6 bases). CDR1 is KGHSH, CDR2 LQKENI, per germline. V dropped 4 bases and J dropped 4 bases, with 11 bases sitting between them. This CDR3 is built from 13 residues. This CDR3 reads CASSHGTEYEQYF. CDR3 nucleotides: TGTGCCAGCTCACACGGGACTGAATACGAGCAGTACTTC. The full variable domain, rest sourced from reference TRBV18 and TRBJ2-7, is NAGVMQNPRHLVRRRGQEARLRCSPMKGHSHVYWYRQLPEEGLKFMVYLQKENIIDESGMPKERFSAEFPKEGPSILRIQQVVRGDSAAYFCASSHGTEYEQYFGPGTRLTVT.

This sequence joins TRBV6-1 and TRBJ2-1, with TRBD2 as a possible D gene (5 bases). Trimming took 0 bases from V and 0 from J, leaving 9 bases between them. The germline V gene encodes CDR1 MNHNS and CDR2 SASEGT. The CDR3 length is 16 residues. Written as DNA, the CDR3 is TGTGCCAGCAGTGAAGCGCGGGCGAGCTCCTACAATGAGCAGTTCTTC. As protein: CASSEARASSYNEQFF.

This clone was seen only a few times. CDR3 amino acids: CASSESSGRPYEQFF. The CDR3 DNA is TGCGCCAGCAGTGAGTCGAGCGGGAGGCCCTATGAGCAGTTCTTC. The V and J genes are TRBV10-2 and TRBJ2-1; TRBD2 agrees at 9 bases. The CDR3 has 15 amino acids. Trimming took 0 bases from V and 8 from J; bases not matched to a gene: 5. The germline V gene encodes CDR1 WSHSY and CDR2 SAAADI.

The chain joins TRBV7-8 to TRBJ2-7; 9 positions match TRBD2. Germline V lookup: CDR1 SGHVS, CDR2 FQNEAQ. The CDR3 runs 15 residues. V shed 0 bases, J shed 7 bases, and the junction held 7 bases outside the gene matches. In DNA, the CDR3 is TGTGCCAGCAGCTTAGCGTTAGCGGGAGTAGAAGAGCAGTACTTC. This gives the protein CASSLALAGVEEQYF.

The CDR3 bases are TGTGCCAGCAGTATAGGGAGGACAGGGGGTTACGAGCAGTACTTC. Translating it yields CASSIGRTGGYEQYF. This rearrangement joins TRBV2 to TRBJ2-7; 10 bases are a match to TRBD1. The germline V gene encodes CDR1 SNHLY and CDR2 FYNNEI. J gave up 4 bases and V 5 bases, and 8 bases lay outside the gene matches. CDR3 length equals 15 residues.

This rearrangement joins TRBV5-8 to TRBJ1-1, with D possibly TRBD1 on 6 matching bases. Trimming removed 0 bases from V and 7 bases from J, with 10 bases in between. This CDR3 spans 13 amino acids. The germline gives CDR1 SGHTS, CDR2 YDEGEE. The CDR3 protein is CASSLGDRSEAFF. The CDR3 nucleotides are TGTGCCAGCAGCTTGGGCGACAGGAGTGAAGCTTTCTTT. Variable domain in full (rest from reference TRBV5-8 and TRBJ1-1): EAGVTQSPTHLIKTRGQQATLRCSPISGHTSVYWYQQALGLGLQFLLWYDEGEERNRGNFPPRFSGRQFPNYSSELNVNALELEDSALYLCASSLGDRSEAFFGQGTRLTVV.

The genes are TRBV2 and TRBJ2-2; no clear D gene. V was pared by 5 bases and J by 5 bases, with 3 bases between. Germline CDR1 is SNHLY and CDR2 is FYNNEI. This CDR3 spans 11 amino acids. The CDR3 nucleotides read TGTGCCAGCAGTCCTACCGGGGAGCTGTTTTTT. This gives the protein CASSPTGELFF.

The rearrangement joins TRBV19 to TRBJ2-3, with 11 bases fitting TRBD2. CDR3 size: 15 residues. Germline CDR1 is LNHDA and CDR2 is SQIVND (reference sequence). J was trimmed by 0 bases and V by 8 bases; bases with no gene match: 4. The CDR3 DNA reads TGTGCCAGTGGGGGACTAGCGGAGAGCACAGATACGCAGTATTTT. Translated, it gives CASGGLAESTDTQYF.

The V gene is TRBV12-3 or TRBV12-4, the J gene TRBJ2-1; 7 bases are a match to TRBD2. With 4 bases clipped from V and 7 bases from J, the junction kept 1 base outside the gene matches. This CDR3 is built from 12 residues. The CDR3 loop reads CASSYSGNEQFF. The CDR3 nucleotides read TGTGCCAGCAGTTATAGCGGGAATGAGCAGTTCTTC.

This clone was counted between two and nine times. The chain is built from TRBV9 and TRBJ2-3, with D perhaps TRBD2 (6 bases). In germline, CDR1 is SGDLS, CDR2 YYNGEE. V was trimmed by 0 bases and J by 5 bases, leaving 10 bases between them. CDR3 length equals 14 residues. The CDR3 sequence: CASSVAGDLDTQYF. Here the CDR3 DNA reads TGTGCCAGCAGCGTAGCCGGGGACTTAGATACGCAGTATTTT.

This chain links TRBV14 with TRBJ2-4; D is ambiguous. CDR1 and CDR2 (germline): SGHDN, FVKESK. CDR3 length: 16 amino acids. Between the trimmed V and J ends, which lost 1 base and 0 bases, there was a span of 10 bases. The CDR3 nucleotides read TGTGCCAGCAGCCAAGGAGTGCTCCTAGCCAAAAACATTCAGTACTTC. As protein: CASSQGVLLAKNIQYF. Drawing the rest from reference TRBV14 and TRBJ2-4, the complete variable domain is EAGVTQFPSHSVIEKGQTVTLRCDPISGHDNLYWYRRVMGKEIKFLLHFVKESKQDESGMPNNRFLAERTGGTYSTLKVQPAELEDSGVYFCASSQGVLLAKNIQYFGAGTRLSVL.

This clone was picked up many times. The V and J genes are TRBV27 and TRBJ2-7; 8 bases align to TRBD2. With 5 bases clipped from V and 3 bases from J, the junction kept 6 bases outside the gene matches. CDR3 length: 14 residues. Germline-derived CDR1 and CDR2 are MNHEY and SMNVEV (reference sequence). The CDR3: CASSTPAGGYEQYF. The CDR3 nucleotides read TGTGCCAGCAGTACCCCGGCGGGGGGCTACGAGCAGTACTTC.

This clone appeared a single time. The V and J genes are TRBV29-1 and TRBJ2-7, with TRBD2 identical over 15 bases. Trimming took 1 base from V and 0 from J; bases not matched to a gene: 10. This CDR3 is 19 amino acids long. CDR1 is SQVTM and CDR2 is ANQGSEA in the germline V gene. The CDR3, as DNA: TGCAGCGTTGAAGCCAGGACTAGCGGGAGGGTTCGGGACTCCTACGAGCAGTACTTC. It specifies CSVEARTSGRVRDSYEQYF.

The J gene is TRBJ2-3, the V gene TRBV7-9, with TRBD1 identical over 8 bases. Unmatched junction bases numbered 11, after V lost 5 bases and J lost 4 bases. The CDR3 is 16 residues long. Germline V CDR1 and CDR2: SEHNR, FQNEAQ (reference sequence). The CDR3 DNA is TGTGCCAGCAGCCCTGTCGGCCAGGGGGCCCCAGATACGCAGTATTTT. This encodes CASSPVGQGAPDTQYF.

This clone has only a few counts. CDR3 loop: CASSLGAGNYEQYF. The CDR3 DNA sequence: TGTGCCAGCAGCTTAGGGGCGGGGAACTACGAGCAGTACTTC. This chain links TRBV7-3 with TRBJ2-7; D possibly corresponds to TRBD2 (6 bases). V was cut by 2 bases and J by 3 bases, with 11 bases left in between. CDR1 is SGHTA and CDR2 is FQGTGA in the germline V gene. CDR3 size: 14 residues.

This chain uses TRBV11-3 with TRBJ2-1, with a tentative D call TRBD2 (6 bases). From germline, CDR1 is SGHNT and CDR2 YENEEA. V lost 3 bases and J lost 9, with 12 bases in between. The CDR3 covers 13 residues. In DNA, the CDR3 is TGTGCCAGCAGCTTGGGCCCGGAGGGTGAGCAGTTCTTC. Translating it yields CASSLGPEGEQFF. Looking up the rest from reference TRBV11-3 and TRBJ2-1 gives the full variable domain: EAGVVQSPRYKIIEKKQPVAFWCNPISGHNTLYWYLQNLGQGPELLIRYENEEAVDDSQLPKDRFSAERLKGVDSTLKIQPAELGDSAVYLCASSLGPEGEQFFGPGTRLTVL.

The V gene is TRBV29-1, the J gene TRBJ2-3; 8 positions match TRBD1. In germline, CDR1 is SQVTM, CDR2 ANQGSEA. The CDR3 is made up of 13 amino acids. V gave up 7 bases and J gave up 5 bases; unmatched junction bases: 8. The DNA of the CDR3 is TGCAGCGCTGGGCAGGGGGCGAGAGATACGCAGTATTTT. Residues: CSAGQGARDTQYF.

This clone was counted once. The chain links TRBV12-3 or TRBV12-4 to TRBJ2-5; TRBD1 is a possible D gene (5 bases). The germline V and J ends were trimmed by 3 bases and 4 bases, with 9 bases remaining between them. The CDR3 contains 13 residues. The CDR3 DNA reads as TGTGCCAGCAGTTTCCAAAGGGGAGAGACCCAGTACTTC. Encoded protein: CASSFQRGETQYF.

V usage is TRBV29-1 and J usage is TRBJ2-5; 9 bases are shared with TRBD2. V was clipped by 7 bases and J by 5 bases; unmatched bases: 11. The CDR3 runs to 14 residues. The germline gives CDR1 SQVTM, CDR2 ANQGSEA. CDR3 coding DNA: TGCAGCGGTGGGACTAGCTGGGACGGGGAGACCCAGTACTTC. Translation: CSGGTSWDGETQYF.